These 20 T cell receptor beta chains came from one sample sequenced in a study of CD8+ T cells in alopecia areata (dated by TCRdb to between 2017 and 2018). Library construction relied on the immunoSEQ multiplex PCR assay. For TCR sequencing, RNA was extracted from every sample and reverse transcribed into cDNA to serve as template. The table comes from immuneACCESS by way of TCRdb, which keeps in-frame sequences with V and J called. Part of the clones is missing from these tables; in studies checked, under half for an unresolved V gene and the rest for unknown reasons. The sample contains hundreds of thousands of clones, around 66% of them found a single time. 0.95% to 1.5% of the sample comes from the top ten. This specimen's treatment or condition label, interpreted: oral pan-JAK inhibitor, 5-10 mg twice daily. The sample consisted of CD4+ T cells sorted from blood, taken between weeks 43 and 45, from a patient treated with tofacitinib. The receptor set was obtained from a human donor with alopecia areata.

This clone has a handful of counts. J is TRBJ1-2 and V is TRBV6-1; unclear D gene. V was shortened by 1 base and J by 9 bases, with 6 bases between the two germline ends. The CDR3 spans 11 residues. Germline loops: CDR1 MNHNS, CDR2 SASEGT. CDR3 in DNA: TGTGCCAGCAGTGAAGTGGGGAGCTACACCTTC. It translates to CASSEVGSYTF.

The CDR3 protein is CSASLAGQGLYEQYF. The CDR3 region has the DNA TGCAGCGCCTCGCTGGCGGGACAGGGGCTATACGAGCAGTACTTC. The chain recombines TRBV29-1 with TRBJ2-7; 10 nucleotides align to TRBD1. Unmatched junction bases numbered 13, after V lost 7 bases and J lost 4 bases. The germline V gene has CDR1 SQVTM and CDR2 ANQGSEA. The CDR3 runs to 15 residues.

The rearrangement uses TRBV30 and TRBJ2-3; D is unclear. The CDR3 runs 13 residues. V lost 5 bases to trimming and J lost 0 bases, with 9 bases between them. Germline V CDR1 and CDR2: GTSNPN, SVGIG (reference sequence). The CDR3 sequence is CAWQGTSTDTQYF. The CDR3 DNA reads TGTGCCTGGCAAGGTACCAGCACAGATACGCAGTATTTT.

As DNA, the CDR3 is TGTGCCAGCAGCACCAGTGGGGGGCGTCACGAGCAGTACTTC. Translating gives CASSTSGGRHEQYF. The V and J genes are TRBV7-2 and TRBJ2-7; D is perhaps TRBD1 or TRBD2 (6 bases each). The V and J ends lost 5 bases and 5 bases respectively, with 16 bases between them. The CDR3 is 14 amino acids. Germline CDR1 and CDR2: SGHTA and FQGNSA.

This clone appeared a single time. The V gene is TRBV29-1, the J gene TRBJ2-7, with TRBD1 matching 9 bases. Trimming cost V 6 bases and J 1 base; bases outside gene matches: 4. Germline CDR1 is SQVTM and CDR2 is ANQGSEA. There are 13 residues in the CDR3. The CDR3 DNA reads as TGCAGCGTCGGGACAGGGAATTCCTACGAGCAGTACTTC. Its translation is CSVGTGNSYEQYF.

The chain uses TRBV6-5 and TRBJ2-7, with D maybe TRBD1 (5 bases). Germline CDR1 reads MNHEY; CDR2 reads SVGAGI. The V gene lost 6 bases and the J gene lost 1 base, with 13 bases spanning the gap. The CDR3 spans 14 residues. CDR3: CASRRQFTSYEQYF. CDR3 nucleotide sequence: TGTGCCAGCAGGCGACAGTTTACGTCCTACGAGCAGTACTTC.

This chain links TRBV29-1 with TRBJ2-5; 8 bases are shared with TRBD2. Trimming removed 3 bases from V and 1 base from J; junction bases left unmatched: 4. The CDR3 contains 14 residues. The germline gives CDR1 SQVTM, CDR2 ANQGSEA. As DNA, the CDR3 is TGCAGCGTTGACCGAGCGGGGGTCCAAGAGACCCAGTACTTC. It yields the protein CSVDRAGVQETQYF.

This chain's CDR3 is CASSVGTSGVGTYEQYF. DNA for the CDR3: TGTGCCAGCAGCGTCGGGACTAGCGGGGTGGGAACCTACGAGCAGTACTTC. The rearrangement links TRBV9 to TRBJ2-7, with 13 bases lining up with TRBD2. CDR3 length equals 17 residues. Germline V lookup: CDR1 SGDLS, CDR2 YYNGEE. The V segment lost 2 bases and the J segment 2 bases; nucleotides outside the gene matches: 7.

This clone was picked up one time. The chain recombines TRBV5-1 with TRBJ2-1, with D possibly TRBD2 on 6 matching bases. The germline V gene encodes CDR1 SGHRS and CDR2 YFSETQ. The V end lost 4 bases, the J end lost 5 bases, and 10 bases lay between the germline ends. The CDR3 covers 13 residues. The CDR3 here is CASSPEGNNEQFF. CDR3 coding DNA: TGCGCCAGCAGCCCGGAGGGGAACAATGAGCAGTTCTTC.

In nucleotides, the CDR3 is TGCAGCGCCTGGGGGGGGCAGGGCACAGATACGCAGTATTTT. As protein: CSAWGGQGTDTQYF. J is TRBJ2-3 and V is TRBV29-1; a possible D gene is TRBD2 (7 bases). The germline V and J ends were trimmed by 7 bases and 1 base, with 15 bases remaining between them. This CDR3 is 14 amino acids long. The germline gives CDR1 SQVTM, CDR2 ANQGSEA.

The CDR3 sequence: CASSSVTGTHTDTQYF. In nucleotides, the CDR3 is TGTGCCAGCAGTTCCGTGACAGGGACCCACACAGATACGCAGTATTTT. V usage is TRBV6-6 and J usage is TRBJ2-3, with 7 bases that match TRBD1. This CDR3 is 16 amino acids long. V was pared by 4 bases and J by 2 bases, with 9 bases of the junction left unmatched. CDR1 and CDR2 (germline): MNHNY, SVGAGI (reference sequence).

This clone was counted at least ten times. The chain combines TRBV10-3 with TRBJ2-3; D unclear. The germline V and J ends were trimmed by 7 bases and 6 bases, with 14 bases remaining between them. Germline loops: CDR1 ENHRY, CDR2 SYGVKD. The CDR3 consists of 13 residues. Here the CDR3 reads CAIMGIAGDTQYF. The CDR3 DNA reads TGTGCCATCATGGGGATAGCCGGGGATACGCAGTATTTT.

The rearrangement joins TRBV18 to TRBJ1-5; D possibly corresponds to TRBD1 (6 bases). V lost 0 bases, J lost 7 bases, and 13 bases lay in between. The CDR3 spans 15 residues. Germline V gene sequence: CDR1 KGHSH, CDR2 LQKENI. This chain's CDR3 is CASSPPGASPQPQHF. The CDR3 region has the DNA TGTGCCAGCTCACCACCGGGGGCAAGCCCCCAGCCCCAGCATTTT.

This clone was counted once. J is TRBJ1-2 and V is TRBV29-1; D is unclear. The CDR3 covers 13 residues. CDR1 and CDR2 (germline): SQVTM, ANQGSEA. V lost 5 bases to trimming and J lost 8 bases, with 18 bases between them. The chain's CDR3 is CSVIPLGRRGYTF. The CDR3 DNA reads TGCAGCGTTATACCGCTTGGACGGAGGGGCTACACCTTC.

The chain couples TRBV7-3 to TRBJ2-3; D unresolved. CDR1 and CDR2 from the germline V gene are SGHTA and FQGTGA. V dropped 2 bases and J dropped 5 bases, with 14 bases sitting between them. This CDR3 contains 15 residues. In nucleotides, the CDR3 is TGTGCCAGCAGCTTAGGCGTCCTATTGGGAGATACGCAGTATTTT. Protein sequence: CASSLGVLLGDTQYF.

This clone occurred a few times. V usage is TRBV30 and J usage is TRBJ1-2; no firm D call. The V and J ends lost 2 bases and 13 bases respectively, with 14 bases between them. This CDR3 is built from 11 residues. Germline V lookup: CDR1 GTSNPN, CDR2 SVGIG (reference sequence). DNA for the CDR3: TGTGCCTGGAGTCGAAGCCCCTCGGGCACCTTC. It encodes CAWSRSPSGTF.

The chain employs TRBV18 and TRBJ1-6; D possibly corresponds to TRBD1 (5 bases). V was trimmed by 3 bases and J by 7 bases, leaving 13 bases between them. Germline CDR1 is KGHSH and CDR2 is LQKENI. The CDR3 has 15 residues. CDR3 DNA sequence: TGTGCCAGCTCACCGCCGGGACCAAGAAATTCACCCCTCCACTTT. Translation: CASSPPGPRNSPLHF.

The genes are TRBV28 and TRBJ2-5, with D unclear. Trimming took 3 bases from V and 3 from J, leaving 8 bases between them. CDR3 length: 13 amino acids. Germline V gene data show CDR1 as MDHEN and CDR2 as SYDVKM. CDR3 nucleotides: TGTGCCAGCAGTTTCCAGGAAGAAGAGACCCAGTACTTC. It specifies CASSFQEEETQYF.

V gene TRBV5-6 combines with J gene TRBJ2-1, with 8 positions matching TRBD2. V was clipped by 4 bases and J by 0 bases; unmatched bases: 12. Per germline, CDR1 SGHDT and CDR2 YYEEEE. This CDR3 spans 18 amino acids. Written as DNA, the CDR3 is TGTGCCAGCAGCCCTTTAGGCGGGGGGCTTCGCTCCTACAATGAGCAGTTCTTC. It translates to CASSPLGGGLRSYNEQFF. Variable domain in full (rest from reference TRBV5-6 and TRBJ2-1): DAGVTQSPTHLIKTRGQQVTLRCSPKSGHDTVSWYQQALGQGPQFIFQYYEEEERQRGNFPDRFSGHQFPNYSSELNVNALLLGDSALYLCASSPLGGGLRSYNEQFFGPGTRLTVL.

About this clone: Other DNA sequences in the same sample also yield this CDR3. The chain has TRBV10-1 and TRBJ2-3; D remains unclear. Germline V CDR1 and CDR2: WNHNN, SYGVQD (reference sequence). There are 13 residues in the CDR3. V lost 3 bases and J 2 bases, leaving 6 bases between the germline ends. The chain's CDR3 is CASSDPDTDTQYF. DNA for the CDR3: TGCGCCAGCAGTGACCCAGACACAGATACGCAGTATTTT.